This is a list of T cell receptor beta chains from one sample in a study of PD-L1 blockade in urothelial cancer. Sequencing was performed with immunoSEQ multiplex PCR; in TCRdb, only in-frame clones are kept and a portion is missing. The profile shows 45,000 or so clones, nearly 90% of them singletons. The source material was PBMCs, sampled around atezolizumab (anti-PD-L1) treatment. These receptors were collected from a donor at least 40 years old with urothelial cancer. CDR3s include the opening cysteine and the closing phenylalanine or tryptophan. Each record gives: CDR3 DNA, CDR3 protein, J gene, D gene, V gene, clone size. D genes are given only for firm matches. Clone sizes are given selectively: once, few, many, or a class where the clone is expanded.

DNA: TGTGCCATCAGTGAACAGACGGATAGCAATCAGCCCCAGCATTTT; CDR3: CAISEQTDSNQPQHF; J: TRBJ1-5; D: -; V: TRBV10-3; size: -
DNA: TGTGCCAGCTCACCCCTTGCCGGGGGTGAAGAGACCCAGTACTTC; CDR3: CASSPLAGGEETQYF; J: TRBJ2-5; D: -; V: TRBV18; size: -
DNA: TGTGCCAGCTCACCAGGGGGGTCGTACGAGCAGTACTTC; CDR3: CASSPGGSYEQYF; J: TRBJ2-7; D: -; V: TRBV18; size: -
DNA: TGTGCTAGTGGTCCCCCCAGGGCTAGCGGAAACAATGAGCAGTTCTTC; CDR3: CASGPPRASGNNEQFF; J: TRBJ2-1; D: TRBD2; V: TRBV12-5; size: -
DNA: TGTGCCAGCAGTGTAACAGGGGCGGGTCCTCCGACCTACGAGCAGTACTTC; CDR3: CASSVTGAGPPTYEQYF; J: TRBJ2-7; D: TRBD1; V: TRBV6-1; size: -
DNA: TGTGCCAGCAGCCAGGACAGGGGGAGGGCCGGGGAGCTGTTTTTT; CDR3: CASSQDRGRAGELFF; J: TRBJ2-2; D: TRBD1; V: TRBV7-9; size: -
DNA: TGTGCCAGCAGCGCGGGAGGGACAGGTACGACAGATACGCAGTATTTT; CDR3: CASSAGGTGTTDTQYF; J: TRBJ2-3; D: -; V: TRBV7-9; size: -
DNA: TGTGCCAGCAGTACTCAGACTAGCTCGCAGTTCTTC; CDR3: CASSTQTSSQFF; J: TRBJ2-1; D: TRBD2; V: TRBV27; size: -
DNA: TGTGCCAGCATTCGCGGGGTCAATCAGCCCCAGCATTTT; CDR3: CASIRGVNQPQHF; J: TRBJ1-5; D: -; V: TRBV6-1; size: -
DNA: TGTGCCAGCAGCTTAGTTGGAGGTGTAGGAGAAAAACTGTTTTTT; CDR3: CASSLVGGVGEKLFF; J: TRBJ1-4; D: -; V: TRBV7-2; size: -
DNA: TGTGCCAGCAGCCTAGCGGGAGGGAGCTCCTACGAGCAGTACTTC; CDR3: CASSLAGGSSYEQYF; J: TRBJ2-7; D: TRBD2; V: TRBV7-2; size: -
DNA: TGTGCCAGCAGCTTGAGGGTGGGTCTCGAGCAGTACTTC; CDR3: CASSLRVGLEQYF; J: TRBJ2-7; D: -; V: TRBV11-2; size: -
DNA: TGTGCCAGCAGCCCGGGAGGGGTGAGAGACATTCAGTACTTC; CDR3: CASSPGGVRDIQYF; J: TRBJ2-4; D: TRBD2; V: TRBV6-6; size: -
DNA: TGTGCCAGCAGCTGGGGGCGGGAAGAGACCCAGTACTTC; CDR3: CASSWGREETQYF; J: TRBJ2-5; D: -; V: TRBV7-2; size: -
DNA: TGTGCCAGCAGCGTAGGTGGTAGCGTGAACCAGGGGGAGACCCAGTACTTC; CDR3: CASSVGGSVNQGETQYF; J: TRBJ2-5; D: -; V: TRBV9; size: -
DNA: TGTGCCTGGACTCTCGGGGGAACCTACGAGCAGTACTTC; CDR3: CAWTLGGTYEQYF; J: TRBJ2-7; D: -; V: TRBV30; size: -
DNA: TGTGCCAGCAGCGCCCAGGGAAACACTGAAGCTTTCTTT; CDR3: CASSAQGNTEAFF; J: TRBJ1-1; D: -; V: TRBV7-9; size: -
DNA: TGTGCCAGTGGGGGGGGACGGCCCTACGAGCAGTACTTC; CDR3: CASGGGRPYEQYF; J: TRBJ2-7; D: TRBD2; V: TRBV7-2; size: -
DNA: TGTGCCAGCAGCTCCGGACGGACGCAAGGGGCCCAGTACTTC; CDR3: CASSSGRTQGAQYF; J: TRBJ2-5; D: -; V: TRBV7-9; size: -
DNA: TGTGCCAGCAGCGGACCGGGACTAGCGGCCTACGAGCAGTACTTC; CDR3: CASSGPGLAAYEQYF; J: TRBJ2-7; D: TRBD2; V: TRBV5-4; size: -
DNA: TGTGCCAGCAGCCAAGGACCAGGCAGCTCCTACAATGAGCAGTTCTTC; CDR3: CASSQGPGSSYNEQFF; J: TRBJ2-1; D: -; V: TRBV4-2; size: -
DNA: TGTGCCAGCAGCCTACCCCAGGCAGGGGGCTACGAGCAGTACTTC; CDR3: CASSLPQAGGYEQYF; J: TRBJ2-7; D: TRBD1; V: TRBV28; size: -
DNA: TGTGCCAGCAGCCCCCCGGCAGGCACGGAGACCCAGTACTTC; CDR3: CASSPPAGTETQYF; J: TRBJ2-5; D: -; V: TRBV7-2; size: -
DNA: TGTGCCAGCAGCCCCCGGGGACTAGCGGATGAGCAGTTCTTC; CDR3: CASSPRGLADEQFF; J: TRBJ2-1; D: TRBD2; V: TRBV7-3; size: -
DNA: TGTGCCAGCGGAGTGGGGGGGGACTCTCAGTTCTTC; CDR3: CASGVGGDSQFF; J: TRBJ2-1; D: TRBD2; V: TRBV6-1; size: -
DNA: TGCGCCAGCAGCTTGGCTGGGCCCTCGAACACCGGGGAGCTGTTTTTT; CDR3: CASSLAGPSNTGELFF; J: TRBJ2-2; D: -; V: TRBV5-1; size: once
DNA: TGTGCCAGCAGCCAAAGCGGGAGGGTTGGCGAGCAGTACTTC; CDR3: CASSQSGRVGEQYF; J: TRBJ2-7; D: TRBD2; V: TRBV7-3; size: -
DNA: TGTGCCAGCAGTTTGAGGATGAACACCGGGGAGCTGTTTTTT; CDR3: CASSLRMNTGELFF; J: TRBJ2-2; D: -; V: TRBV28; size: -
DNA: TGTGCCAGCAGTTTCCGCTACACAGATACGCAGTATTTT; CDR3: CASSFRYTDTQYF; J: TRBJ2-3; D: -; V: TRBV27; size: -
DNA: TGTGCCATCAGTGACCTTCGGGGTAGCGGTACCTACGAGCAGTACTTC; CDR3: CAISDLRGSGTYEQYF; J: TRBJ2-7; D: -; V: TRBV10-3; size: -
DNA: TGTGCCAGCAGCCCCGGGGTGGACACTGAAGCTTTCTTT; CDR3: CASSPGVDTEAFF; J: TRBJ1-1; D: -; V: TRBV6-1; size: -
DNA: TGTGCCAGCAGCCCTCGAGGGTCCCTTCAGCCCCAGCATTTT; CDR3: CASSPRGSLQPQHF; J: TRBJ1-5; D: -; V: TRBV27; size: -
DNA: TGTGCCAGCAGCCCCACCCCCAGGTATGGCTACACCTTC; CDR3: CASSPTPRYGYTF; J: TRBJ1-2; D: -; V: TRBV28; size: -
DNA: TGTGCCAGCAGTGGACCGGGACTAGCGAACACCGGGGAGCTGTTTTTT; CDR3: CASSGPGLANTGELFF; J: TRBJ2-2; D: TRBD2; V: TRBV2; size: -
DNA: TGTGCCAGCAGTCCCCGACTAGCGTTAGGAAATGAGCAGTTCTTC; CDR3: CASSPRLALGNEQFF; J: TRBJ2-1; D: TRBD2; V: TRBV27; size: -
DNA: TGCAGCGTTGTTCCCCAGGGCAGGGGGCATGAGCAGTTCTTC; CDR3: CSVVPQGRGHEQFF; J: TRBJ2-1; D: TRBD1; V: TRBV29-1; size: -
DNA: TGTGCCACCAGCAGAGATTTGGGGCTAGTCTACGAGCAGTACTTC; CDR3: CATSRDLGLVYEQYF; J: TRBJ2-7; D: -; V: TRBV15; size: -
DNA: TGTGCCAGCACCCTGGGGGCAGGGGACAGGGGCTACACCTTC; CDR3: CASTLGAGDRGYTF; J: TRBJ1-2; D: TRBD1; V: TRBV28; size: -
DNA: TGTGCCAGCAGGGCCGGGACAGGATACAATGAGCAGTTCTTC; CDR3: CASRAGTGYNEQFF; J: TRBJ2-1; D: TRBD1; V: TRBV7-3; size: few
DNA: TGTGCCAGCAGCTTCCTCCGACAGGCCAATCAGCCCCAGCATTTT; CDR3: CASSFLRQANQPQHF; J: TRBJ1-5; D: -; V: TRBV11-3; size: few
DNA: TGTGCCAGCAGTTGGGGCTCGGGAGGGCGCACAGATACGCAGTATTTT; CDR3: CASSWGSGGRTDTQYF; J: TRBJ2-3; D: TRBD2; V: TRBV27; size: -
DNA: TGTGCCATTAAGGACAGCCTCTCTGGGGCCAACGTCCTGACTTTC; CDR3: CAIKDSLSGANVLTF; J: TRBJ2-6; D: -; V: TRBV19; size: -
DNA: TGTGCCAGCAGCGTAGTAGGCGGGTGGATGGCTGAGCAGTTCTTC; CDR3: CASSVVGGWMAEQFF; J: TRBJ2-1; D: -; V: TRBV9; size: -
DNA: TGCGCCAGCAGCCCCCCGGGACTAGCGGGAGGGGATTCCGAGCAGTACTTC; CDR3: CASSPPGLAGGDSEQYF; J: TRBJ2-7; D: TRBD2; V: TRBV5-1; size: -
DNA: TGTGCCAGCAGCTTTGGGACTAGCTCCTACAATGAGCAGTTCTTC; CDR3: CASSFGTSSYNEQFF; J: TRBJ2-1; D: TRBD2; V: TRBV5-6; size: -